Below are 27 T cell receptor beta chains sequenced from a single sample in a study of blood T cells in healthy people across ages. The use of a sample-barcoded 5' primer and a J-beta primer mix characterized a second PCR of roughly 6 to 11 cycles. TCRdb fed the 5' RACE reads into MiXCR, producing one record per CDR3 protein. The data hold just under 750,000 distinct CDR3 sequences, with over 20% observed a single time. The sequencing sample was made of blood. The receptors shown here come from a man in his 70s in good health.

This rearrangement joins TRBV12-3 or TRBV12-4 to TRBJ1-1; 8 nucleotides line up with TRBD1. The CDR3 runs to 15 residues. The trim removed 7 bases at V and 4 bases at J, leaving 11 bases unmatched. In nucleotides, the CDR3 is TGTGCCAGCACCCCACAGGGGGGAAGGGGCACTGAAGCTTTCTTT. Translation gives CASTPQGGRGTEAFF.

This clonotype has a handful of counts. V is TRBV10-3 and J is TRBJ2-3; a possible D gene is TRBD1 (6 bases). The V end lost 1 base, the J end lost 2 bases, and 13 bases lay between the germline ends. Germline-derived CDR1 and CDR2 are ENHRY and SYGVKD. The CDR3 totals 16 residues. CDR3 sequence: CAISEWAGALTDTQYF. The CDR3 DNA reads TGTGCCATCAGTGAGTGGGCAGGGGCCCTCACAGATACGCAGTATTTT.

This clonotype was seen many times. V and J are TRBV5-6 and TRBJ1-4; 9 bases map to TRBD1. V lost 2 bases to trimming and J lost 8 bases; unmatched junction nucleotides: 10. The CDR3 covers 16 residues. The V gene's germline CDR1 is SGHDT and CDR2 YYEEEE. CDR3: CASSFFLGTGREKLFF. The CDR3 DNA sequence: TGTGCCAGCAGCTTTTTTCTTGGGACAGGGAGAGAAAAACTGTTTTTT.

The chain is built from TRBV5-1 and TRBJ2-3; 10 bases fit TRBD2. The germline V gene encodes CDR1 SGHRS and CDR2 YFSETQ. Unmatched junction bases numbered 7, after V lost 4 bases and J lost 2 bases. The CDR3 extends over 16 amino acids. The CDR3 protein is CASSAGTSESTDTQYF. In nucleotides, the CDR3 is TGCGCCAGCAGCGCTGGGACTAGCGAGTCCACAGATACGCAGTATTTT.

Of note for this clonotype: Likely a read error: the CDR3 ends without its conserved phenylalanine or tryptophan. The chain employs TRBV20-1 and TRBJ2-5; maybe TRBD2 (6 bases). CDR1 and CDR2 (germline): DFQATT, SNEGSKA (reference sequence). The CDR3 loop spans 15 amino acids. With 5 bases removed from V and 11 bases from J, the gap between germline ends came to 27 bases. DNA of the CDR3: TGCAGTGCTCTTATGGGGTCCGTTCTCCCGGGGGAGCAGTACGTC. This codes for CSALMGSVLPGEQYV.

The table lists this clonotype with many counts. The chain combines TRBV5-6 with TRBJ2-5; TRBD2 matches at 7 bases. The germline V gene has CDR1 SGHDT and CDR2 YYEEEE. V lost 4 bases to trimming and J lost 3 bases; unmatched junction nucleotides: 9. CDR3 length: 15 residues. The CDR3 nucleotides are TGTGCCAGCAGCGAACCCTCTCTAGCGGAAGAGACCCAGTACTTC. Translating gives CASSEPSLAEETQYF.

This clonotype was observed a handful of times. The gene calls are TRBV19 and TRBJ2-3, with D maybe TRBD2 (5 bases). V was trimmed by 4 bases and J by 3 bases, leaving 14 bases between them. The germline CDR1 and CDR2 sequences are LNHDA and SQIVND (reference sequence). This CDR3 contains 15 residues. The CDR3 coding sequence is TGTGCCAGTAGTACGGGATGGGGTTTTACAGATACGCAGTATTTT. Protein sequence: CASSTGWGFTDTQYF.

In this sample, this clonotype turned up a few times. The chain joins TRBV2 to TRBJ1-4, with no clear D. The germline gives CDR1 SNHLY, CDR2 FYNNEI. Trimming pared 2 bases from V and 10 bases from J, leaving 8 bases between. This CDR3 is built from 12 residues. CDR3 amino acids: CASSEQEAKLFF. The CDR3, as DNA: TGTGCCAGCAGTGAACAGGAGGCAAAACTGTTTTTT. The complete variable domain, with remaining parts taken from reference TRBV2 and TRBJ1-4, reads EPEVTQTPSHQVTQMGQEVILRCVPISNHLYFYWYRQILGQKVEFLVSFYNNEISEKSEIFDDQFSVERPDGSNFTLKIRSTKLEDSAMYFCASSEQEAKLFFGSGTQLSVL.

The table lists this clonotype with a count of one. This likely comes from a read error, as the CDR3 has no conserved phenylalanine or tryptophan at its end. The CDR3 is CASSLQAGTHGYTS. The CDR3 coding sequence is TGTGCCAGCAGCTTACAAGCAGGGACGCATGGCTACACCTCC. This chain joins TRBV7-2 and TRBJ1-2; D might be TRBD1 (5 bases). Germline V gives CDR1 SGHTA, CDR2 FQGNSA. V was cut by 2 bases and J by 6 bases, with 13 bases left in between. This CDR3 is 14 amino acids long.

The CDR3 DNA sequence: TGTGCCAGCAGAAGTGGGACAGGGAGGAACGAGCAGTACTTC. Translated: CASRSGTGRNEQYF. The rearrangement uses TRBV6-6 and TRBJ2-7; 9 nucleotides align to TRBD1. The junction had 8 bases not matched to a gene; V was cut back by 6 bases and J by 5 bases. CDR1 is MNHNY and CDR2 is SVGAGI in the germline V gene (reference sequence). The length of the CDR3 is 14 residues.

In its sample, this clonotype was seen many times. The chain employs TRBV7-8 and TRBJ1-4; no reliable D call. Deletions cut 3 bases from V and 6 bases from J, with 5 bases between. Germline CDR1 SGHVS, CDR2 FQNEAQ. This CDR3 spans 12 amino acids. This CDR3 reads CASSFTYEKLFF. The CDR3 DNA reads as TGTGCCAGCAGCTTCACTTATGAAAAACTGTTTTTT.

The V and J genes are TRBV15 and TRBJ2-3, with D possibly TRBD1 on 6 matching bases. The germline V gene encodes CDR1 LNHNV and CDR2 YYDKDF (reference sequence). This CDR3 has 14 residues. V was shortened by 3 bases and J by 3 bases, with 10 bases between the two germline ends. The CDR3 DNA reads as TGTGCCACCAGCAGGAGACAGGCTACAGATACGCAGTATTTT. Amino acid sequence: CATSRRQATDTQYF.

This clonotype has a handful of counts. The V and J genes are TRBV27 and TRBJ2-2, with D perhaps matching TRBD2 (6 bases). Deletions cut 5 bases from V and 7 bases from J, with 11 bases between. Germline CDR1 is MNHEY and CDR2 is SMNVEV (reference sequence). This CDR3 is 13 amino acids long. The CDR3 loop reads CASSRLGGGELFF. The CDR3 DNA reads as TGTGCCAGCAGTCGACTAGGAGGCGGGGAGCTGTTTTTT.

The chain recombines TRBV13 with TRBJ2-3, with a weak D call TRBD2 (5 bases). The CDR3 runs to 15 residues. Trimming removed 7 bases from V and 1 base from J, with 15 bases in between. The V gene's germline CDR1 is PRHDT and CDR2 FYEKMQ (reference sequence). The CDR3 spells CASTWMGVGTDTQYF. DNA for the CDR3: TGTGCCAGCACATGGATGGGAGTAGGCACAGATACGCAGTATTTT.

V is TRBV6-2 or TRBV6-3 and J is TRBJ2-1; TRBD2 matches 11 bases. This CDR3 contains 14 residues. CDR1 is MNHEY, CDR2 SVGEGT, per germline. The V segment lost 6 bases and the J segment 6 bases; nucleotides outside the gene matches: 4. CDR3 DNA sequence: TGTGCCAGCAGGGGACTAGCGGAGTTCAATGAGCAGTTCTTC. The encoded protein is CASRGLAEFNEQFF.

CDR3 sequence reads: CASSPSGGLGDYTF. CDR3 coding DNA: TGTGCCAGCTCACCTTCAGGGGGCTTAGGCGACTACACCTTC. This chain links TRBV18 with TRBJ1-2; 8 nucleotides agree with TRBD1. CDR1 KGHSH and CDR2 LQKENI come from the germline V gene. J lost 10 bases, V lost 3 bases, and 10 bases had no gene match. This CDR3 comprises 14 residues.

This chain uses TRBV20-1 with TRBJ2-5; 12 nucleotides agree with TRBD2. The end of the DNA is better explained by TRBJ2-1, so the J call may be wrong. The CDR3 extends over 16 amino acids. Per germline, CDR1 DFQATT and CDR2 SNEGSKA (reference sequence). CDR3 sequence: CSARDSSGRAWGEQFF. CDR3 DNA: TGCAGTGCTAGAGATTCTAGCGGGAGGGCCTGGGGTGAGCAGTTCTTC.

The chain recombines TRBV5-1 with TRBJ2-5, with 9 bases aligning to TRBD1. J lost 11 bases, V lost 1 base, and 6 bases had no gene match. This CDR3 has 13 amino acids. Germline V gives CDR1 SGHRS, CDR2 YFSETQ. Written as DNA, the CDR3 is TGCGCCAGCAGCTTGACAGGGGGCTACGGGCAGTACTTC. Encoded protein: CASSLTGGYGQYF.

This clonotype was seen a few times. The DNA of the CDR3 is TGTGCCAGCAGTCCAGCTCAGCGACTAGCGGCTAGCACAGATACGCAGTATTTT. As protein: CASSPAQRLAASTDTQYF. This chain connects TRBV28 to TRBJ2-3; 9 nucleotides agree with TRBD2. V was pared by 5 bases and J by 0 bases, with 12 bases of the junction left unmatched. Germline V gene data show CDR1 as MDHEN and CDR2 as SYDVKM. CDR3 length: 18 amino acids. Together with reference TRBV28 and TRBJ2-3, the CDR3 gives the full variable domain: DVKVTQSSRYLVKRTGEKVFLECVQDMDHENMFWYRQDPGLGLRLIYFSYDVKMKEKGDIPEGYSVSREKKERFSLILESASTNQTSMYLCASSPAQRLAASTDTQYFGPGTRLTVL.

The genes are TRBV20-1 and TRBJ2-3; 7 nucleotides match TRBD2. J lost 2 bases, V lost 5 bases, and 7 bases had no gene match. The CDR3 totals 14 residues. CDR1 and CDR2 from the germline V gene are DFQATT and SNEGSKA (reference sequence). CDR3 region: CSAFPLADTDTQYF. Written as DNA, the CDR3 is TGCAGTGCTTTTCCCCTAGCGGACACAGATACGCAGTATTTT.

J is TRBJ2-5 and V is TRBV7-2; D is perhaps TRBD2 (5 bases). The V gene lost 4 bases and the J gene lost 1 base, with 16 bases spanning the gap. Germline CDR1 SGHTA, CDR2 FQGNSA. The CDR3 runs to 16 residues. Here the CDR3 reads CASSSSASGIQETQYF. The DNA for the CDR3 is TGTGCCAGCAGCTCGAGCGCATCCGGGATCCAAGAGACCCAGTACTTC.

The rearrangement uses TRBV3-1 and TRBJ1-1; maybe TRBD1 (6 bases). Germline values: CDR1 LGHDT, CDR2 YNNKEL (reference sequence). The CDR3 covers 19 residues. V dropped 4 bases and J dropped 0 bases, with 24 bases sitting between them. This CDR3 reads CASSPRGGETGSMNTEAFF. The CDR3 DNA reads as TGTGCCAGCAGCCCGAGGGGGGGGGAGACGGGTTCCATGAACACTGAAGCTTTCTTT.

V usage is TRBV19 and J usage is TRBJ1-1; 7 bases line up with TRBD1. CDR3 length: 14 residues. With 10 bases clipped from V and 1 base from J, the junction kept 9 bases outside the gene matches. Germline-derived CDR1 and CDR2 are LNHDA and SQIVND (reference sequence). The CDR3 here is CATLDRASNTEAFF. The CDR3 DNA reads as TGTGCCACCCTAGACAGGGCGTCGAACACTGAAGCTTTCTTT.

The chain recombines TRBV6-6 with TRBJ2-5; a weak D match, TRBD2 (5 bases). Per the germline V gene, CDR1 is MNHNY and CDR2 is SVGAGI (reference sequence). V shed 4 bases and J shed 5 bases, with 14 bases lying between them. The length of the CDR3 is 14 residues. CDR3 DNA sequence: TGTGCCAGCAGTTTCACAACTAGATCGGAGACCCAGTACTTC. Residues: CASSFTTRSETQYF.

The chain employs TRBV7-9 and TRBJ1-6; D is ambiguous. Germline CDR1 and CDR2: SEHNR and FQNEAQ (reference sequence). Trimming stripped 5 bases from V and 9 bases from J, with 11 bases between. The CDR3 totals 13 residues. The CDR3 DNA sequence: TGTGCCAGCAGCGTGGACCCGCTTTCACCCCTCCACTTT. This sequence encodes CASSVDPLSPLHF.

The chain joins TRBV24-1 to TRBJ2-5; D is ambiguous. The J call may be mistaken, given a closer DNA end match to TRBJ2-7. CDR1 is KGHDR, CDR2 SFDVKD, per germline. The CDR3 has 14 residues. The CDR3 reads CATSDLRREYEQYV. In DNA, the CDR3 is TGTGCCACCAGTGATTTGAGGAGAGAGTACGAGCAGTACGTC.

The chain carries TRBV6-2 or TRBV6-3 and TRBJ1-6; 8 bases are shared with TRBD1. Trimming at V came to 2 bases and at J to 5 bases, leaving 2 bases not matched to a gene. The CDR3 is 15 residues long. Germline V CDR1 and CDR2: MNHEY, SVGEGT. The CDR3 DNA sequence: TGTGCCAGCAGTTACCGGGACAGGCATAATTCACCCCTCCACTTT. Translating gives CASSYRDRHNSPLHF.